This T cell receptor beta chain was identified during a study of T cells in Graves' hyperthyroidism and ophthalmopathy. Broader study findings: Most expanded thyroid clonotypes above 0.001 recurred in blood.

The CDR3 regions of TCR beta were amplified from RNA transcripts. The HTBI primer set served for first-round RT-PCR of the TCR CDR3. TCRdb used MiXCR to reprocess the multiplex PCR reads, holding one entry per CDR3 protein. The sample records hundreds of thousands of distinct CDR3 sequences, roughly 14% being singletons. This clonotype was counted ten times or more. The antigen is not known. CDR3 length: 15 amino acids. Deletions cut 4 bases from V and 1 base from J, with 13 bases between. From germline, CDR1 is LGHDT and CDR2 YNNKEL (reference sequence). Fresh peripheral blood, under 13 ml, was the source of the PBMCs.

This chain connects TRBV3-1 to TRBJ2-5, with D possibly being TRBD2 (5 bases). The receptor comes from a woman aged 18-29 years with Graves' hyperthyroidism that later progressed to Graves' ophthalmopathy. Sample: blood. CDR3 DNA sequence: TGTGCCAGCAGCCTGCAGGAGGATGGCCAAGAGACCCAGTACTTC. Encoded protein: CASSLQEDGQETQYF.